Listed here are 23 T cell receptor beta chains from one sample, sequenced in a study of T cell responses to AZD1222 COVID-19 vaccine. Assay: immunoSEQ multiplex PCR; the TCRdb copy retains only in-frame clones and omits some. The sample holds about 94,000 clones, around 89% seen once. Specimen: peripheral blood, collected 28 days after the second AZD1222 dose. The receptors shown here come from an adult who received the AZD1222 COVID-19 vaccine.

The CDR3 loop reads CAISGLAGVSSYEQYF. CDR3 sequence (DNA): TGTGCCATCAGCGGACTAGCGGGGGTGAGCTCCTACGAGCAGTACTTC. The chain combines TRBV10-3 with TRBJ2-7; 13 nucleotides line up with TRBD2. Germline V gene data show CDR1 as ENHRY and CDR2 as SYGVKD. The CDR3 has 16 amino acids. J gave up 0 bases and V 6 bases, and 5 bases lay outside the gene matches.

The chain employs TRBV21-1 and TRBJ2-3; the DNA was not compared with TRBD2, the D call given in the table. TRBV21-1 is reported as a pseudogene. This CDR3 is built from 15 residues. The DNA for the CDR3 is TGTGCCGGCACCGGACGGGAGCCTAGCACAGATACGCAGTATTTT. Amino acid sequence: CAGTGREPSTDTQYF.

This chain uses TRBV5-6 with TRBJ2-3; D is ambiguous. The CDR3 is 15 amino acids. The germline V and J ends were trimmed by 5 bases and 3 bases, with 16 bases remaining between them. Germline V gene data show CDR1 as SGHDT and CDR2 as YYEEEE. In DNA form, the CDR3 reads TGTGCCAGCAGAGGGTCCAATAAAAGGACAGATACGCAGTATTTT. Encoded protein: CASRGSNKRTDTQYF. The full variable domain, completed using reference TRBV5-6 and TRBJ2-3, is DAGVTQSPTHLIKTRGQQVTLRCSPKSGHDTVSWYQQALGQGPQFIFQYYEEEERQRGNFPDRFSGHQFPNYSSELNVNALLLGDSALYLCASRGSNKRTDTQYFGPGTRLTVL.

The V call is TRBV5-1, the J call TRBJ1-5, with 9 positions matching TRBD1. There are 15 residues in the CDR3. V shed 4 bases and J 4 bases; nucleotides not matched to a gene: 6. From germline, CDR1 is SGHRS and CDR2 YFSETQ. CDR3 in amino acids: CASSQGQGKNQPQHF. CDR3 DNA sequence: TGCGCCAGCAGCCAGGGACAGGGAAAAAATCAGCCCCAGCATTTT.

The V gene is TRBV7-2, the J gene TRBJ1-4; D perhaps matches TRBD1 (6 bases). Trimming left V 2 bases short and J 7 bases short, with 11 bases between. The CDR3 runs to 14 residues. From germline, CDR1 is SGHTA and CDR2 FQGNSA. The CDR3 bases are TGTGCCAGCAGCTTATATCGGACAGCTGAAAAACTGTTTTTT. Its protein product is CASSLYRTAEKLFF.

The chain joins TRBV27 to TRBJ2-3; no definite D call. Per germline, CDR1 MNHEY and CDR2 SMNVEV (reference sequence). This CDR3 is built from 14 residues. Trimming removed 4 bases at V and 0 bases at J, with 8 bases between. CDR3 nucleotides: TGTGCCAGCAGTTGGGCAACGAGCACAGATACGCAGTATTTT. Its translation is CASSWATSTDTQYF.

CDR3 nucleotide sequence: TGTGCCAGCAGTGAATGGAACCAAGAGACCCAGTACTTC. Translation: CASSEWNQETQYF. This chain links TRBV2 with TRBJ2-5; D is uncertain. The CDR3 covers 13 residues. Trimming took off 2 bases at V and 0 bases at J, with 4 bases between the two ends. In germline, CDR1 is SNHLY, CDR2 FYNNEI.

The V call is TRBV18, the J call TRBJ2-7; 7 positions agree with TRBD1. CDR1 is KGHSH, CDR2 LQKENI, per germline. Losses at the gene ends were 0 bases for V and 0 bases for J; bases not matched to a gene: 2. The CDR3 loop spans 15 amino acids. CDR3 sequence: CASSPPTGSSYEQYF. For the CDR3, the DNA is TGTGCCAGCTCACCACCGACAGGGAGCTCCTACGAGCAGTACTTC.

J is TRBJ2-3 and V is TRBV28; 11 bases map to TRBD2. Per germline, CDR1 MDHEN and CDR2 SYDVKM. After removal of 8 bases from V and 4 bases from J, the junction contained 8 bases not matched to a gene. This CDR3 spans 15 amino acids. The CDR3 bases are TGTGCCAGCGGGAATCCGGGACTAGCGGCAGATACGCAGTATTTT. It translates to CASGNPGLAADTQYF. The full variable domain, completed using reference TRBV28 and TRBJ2-3, is DVKVTQSSRYLVKRTGEKVFLECVQDMDHENMFWYRQDPGLGLRLIYFSYDVKMKEKGDIPEGYSVSREKKERFSLILESASTNQTSMYLCASGNPGLAADTQYFGPGTRLTVL.

This clone was recorded only once. The chain recombines TRBV4-1 with TRBJ2-3; tentative D call: TRBD2 (6 bases). The CDR3 loop spans 16 amino acids. Trimming removed 0 bases from V and 5 bases from J, with 15 bases in between. Germline CDR1 is MGHRA and CDR2 is YSYEKL. CDR3 in DNA: TGCGCCAGCAGCCAAGAGCCAGGGAGGCAGGGAGATACGCAGTATTTT. Residues: CASSQEPGRQGDTQYF.

This clone was found once. The chain has TRBV5-1 and TRBJ2-6, with 8 bases lining up with TRBD2. The CDR3 is 15 amino acids. Germline CDR1 SGHRS, CDR2 YFSETQ. J was trimmed by 6 bases and V by 0 bases; bases with no gene match: 2. In DNA, the CDR3 is TGCGCCAGCAGCTTGGCCGGGGGGGAGGCCAACGTCCTGACTTTC. It yields the protein CASSLAGGEANVLTF.

This clone was counted a single time. The chain uses TRBV13 and TRBJ2-5; no reliable D call. Germline V CDR1 and CDR2: PRHDT, FYEKMQ (reference sequence). The V end lost 4 bases, the J end lost 4 bases, and 13 bases lay between the germline ends. The CDR3 loop spans 14 amino acids. CDR3 in DNA: TGTGCCAGCAGCTCCCGGGCCGCCGCAGAGACCCAGTACTTC. It translates to CASSSRAAAETQYF.

This sequence joins TRBV6-1 and TRBJ2-7; D might be TRBD2 (6 bases). V lost 2 bases, J lost 11 bases, and 19 bases lay in between. This CDR3 contains 14 residues. Germline CDR1 reads MNHNS; CDR2 reads SASEGT. CDR3 protein: CASSERNGGRLKYF. DNA for the CDR3: TGTGCCAGCAGTGAACGAAACGGGGGAAGATTGAAGTACTTC.

The J gene is TRBJ2-1, the V gene TRBV7-2; 11 bases are a match to TRBD2. The V gene end was trimmed by 3 bases and the J gene end by 6 bases; junction bases not matched to a gene: 13. The CDR3 runs to 18 residues. Germline CDR1 reads SGHTA; CDR2 reads FQGNSA. The CDR3, as DNA: TGTGCCAGCAGCTTCCGTGACATTCTAGCGGGAGGTTCCAATGAGCAGTTCTTC. Translation gives CASSFRDILAGGSNEQFF.

The V gene is TRBV28, the J gene TRBJ2-7, with D hard to call. CDR1 is MDHEN, CDR2 SYDVKM, per germline. V was shortened by 5 bases and J by 0 bases, with 8 bases between the two germline ends. This CDR3 spans 13 amino acids. The CDR3 sequence: CASSKDSSYEQYF. CDR3 nucleotides: TGTGCCAGCAGTAAGGATAGCTCCTACGAGCAGTACTTC.

V and J are TRBV2 and TRBJ2-2, with 9 bases fitting TRBD1. Germline V gene sequence: CDR1 SNHLY, CDR2 FYNNEI. The CDR3 sequence is 16 residues long. V dropped 6 bases and J dropped 4; count of bases not matched to a gene: 9. CDR3 DNA sequence: TGTGCCAGCAGCGATGACAGGGGGTGGGGCACCGGGGAGCTGTTTTTT. Its protein product is CASSDDRGWGTGELFF.

CDR3 in amino acids: CASSPGTGGLNEQFF. The CDR3 nucleotides are TGTGCCAGCAGCCCCGGGACAGGGGGTCTGAATGAGCAGTTCTTC. V gene TRBV5-4 combines with J gene TRBJ2-1, with 11 bases lining up with TRBD1. The junction had 7 bases not matched to a gene; V was cut back by 4 bases and J by 7 bases. This CDR3 comprises 15 residues. Looked up from germline, CDR1 is SGHNT and CDR2 is YYREEE (reference sequence).

J is TRBJ2-1 and V is TRBV7-8; 14 nucleotides agree with TRBD2. The trim removed 5 bases at V and 2 bases at J, leaving 5 bases unmatched. Per the germline V gene, CDR1 is SGHVS and CDR2 is FQNEAQ. The CDR3 totals 17 residues. CDR3 bases: TGTGCCAGCAGCGTCGGGGGACTAGCGGGGGCCTACAATGAGCAGTTCTTC. Its protein is CASSVGGLAGAYNEQFF.

This rearrangement joins TRBV7-3 to TRBJ2-6; 7 bases are shared with TRBD1. This CDR3 region has 17 residues. The germline V gene encodes CDR1 SGHTA and CDR2 FQGTGA. V gave up 6 bases and J gave up 4 bases; unmatched junction bases: 12. The CDR3 DNA follows: TGTGCCAGCAGTAGGGGGCGGGCGGTGGCGGGGGCCAACGTCCTGACTTTC. This codes for CASSRGRAVAGANVLTF.

The chain is built from TRBV3-1 (or the pseudogene TRBV3-2) and TRBJ2-7; 8 bases agree with TRBD1. The germline V gene encodes CDR1 LGHDT and CDR2 YNNKEL (reference sequence). The CDR3 loop spans 15 amino acids. V dropped 7 bases and J dropped 4; count of bases not matched to a gene: 12. The CDR3 is CASTSSDRVGYEQYF. CDR3 sequence (DNA): TGTGCCAGCACCTCTTCGGACAGGGTTGGGTACGAGCAGTACTTC.

The chain combines TRBV9 with TRBJ2-2, with D unclear. This CDR3 has 17 residues. V lost 0 bases and J lost 7, with 19 bases in between. Germline lookup yields CDR1 SGDLS and CDR2 YYNGEE. The CDR3 loop is CASSVVPETQRHGELFF. The CDR3 bases are TGTGCCAGCAGCGTAGTCCCCGAGACCCAAAGGCACGGGGAGCTGTTTTTT.

The V gene is TRBV7-3, the J gene TRBJ2-2; tentatively, D is TRBD1 (5 bases). With 5 bases removed from V and 6 bases from J, the gap between germline ends came to 22 bases. Germline CDR1 reads SGHTA; CDR2 reads FQGTGA. The CDR3 is made up of 17 amino acids. The CDR3: CASSRWIGATLSGELFF. CDR3 bases: TGTGCCAGCAGCCGTTGGATTGGGGCCACTCTTTCCGGGGAGCTGTTTTTT.

This chain joins TRBV11-1 and TRBJ2-7; no clear D gene. Deletions cut 5 bases from V and 5 bases from J, with 16 bases between. This CDR3 has 14 residues. CDR1 is SGHAT, CDR2 FQDESV, per germline (reference sequence). The CDR3 region is CASSPGPSSHEQYF. For the CDR3, the DNA is TGTGCCAGCAGCCCAGGACCCTCAAGCCACGAGCAGTACTTC. The variable domain in full, with the rest retrieved from reference TRBV11-1 and TRBJ2-7, is EAEVAQSPRYKITEKSQAVAFWCDPISGHATLYWYRQILGQGPELLVQFQDESVVDDSQLPKDRFSAERLKGVDSTLKIQPAELGDSAMYLCASSPGPSSHEQYFGPGTRLTVT.